This TCR beta chain was identified in a study of control samples from healthy donors and cancer patients. With V trimmed by 4 bases and J by 6 bases, 9 bases remained unmatched. The CDR3 has 16 amino acids. CDR1 SGHNT and CDR2 YENEEA come from the germline V gene. The table came from immunoSEQ multiplex PCR; TCRdb's copy has only in-frame clones and leaves some out. The sample has fewer than 500,000 clones, about 93% seen once. V and J are TRBV11-3 and TRBJ2-2, with TRBD1 matching 9 bases. Sequencing was done on a sample of PBMCs. The clonotype originates from a middle-aged man with head and neck cancer. The CDR3 DNA reads as TGTGCCAGCAGCTCCGGGGGACAGGGACGGGCCGGGGAGCTGTTTTTT. It specifies CASSSGGQGRAGELFF.